This is a list of T cell receptor beta chains from one sample in a study of technical replicates of blood from a handful of donors. Repertoires were generated with immunoSEQ multiplex PCR, while TCRdb's copy carries only in-frame clones and drops some. The sample has about 81,000 clones, around 96% seen once. Sequencing was carried out using T cells isolated from PBMCs. All receptors derive from a human donor in good health. Each CDR3 is given with its conserved first and last residue. The D gene is left open where the match is weak. Clone size is stated in some rows and not others, as once, few, many or a class when expanded.

J gene	V gene	D gene	clone size	CDR3 DNA	CDR3 protein
TRBJ2-5	TRBV5-1	TRBD2	NA	TGCGCCAGCAGGCGGGGGGCCTTCGAGACCCAGTACTTC	CASRRGAFETQYF
TRBJ2-2	TRBV6-4	TRBD2	NA	TGTGCCAGCAGTCGATGGTGGGTCGGGGGGTCGAACACCGGGGAGCTGTTTTTT	CASSRWWVGGSNTGELFF
TRBJ1-6	TRBV9	TRBD1	NA	TGTGCCAGCAGCGTAGGACAGGGGAGTTATAATTCACCCCTCCACTTT	CASSVGQGSYNSPLHF
TRBJ2-3	TRBV14	NA	once	TGTGCCAGCAGCCAAGCCCTCCACGCTAACACAGATACGCAGTATTTT	CASSQALHANTDTQYF
TRBJ2-5	TRBV4-1	TRBD2	once	TGCGCCAGCAGCCCCCTGGGGGCGGGGGGAGAGACCCAGTACTTC	CASSPLGAGGETQYF
TRBJ1-1	TRBV5-4	NA	NA	TGTGCCAGCAGCACAAAGGGGCTCTTGAACACTGAAGCTTTCTTT	CASSTKGLLNTEAFF
TRBJ1-1	TRBV5-1	TRBD1	NA	TGCGCCAGCAGCTTGGACAGGGGGCGGTGGGGTGAAGCTTTCTTT	CASSLDRGRWGEAFF
TRBJ1-3	TRBV29-1	NA	once	TGCAGCGGACGGGAGGGGACTAGCTCTGGAAACACCATATATTTT	CSGREGTSSGNTIYF
TRBJ2-5	TRBV5-1	NA	NA	TGCGCCAGCAGCTTGGCCGTGAGGGTAGCAGAGACCCAGTACTTC	CASSLAVRVAETQYF
TRBJ2-2	TRBV29-1	NA	NA	TGCAGCGCCCTGACAGGCGGTAACACCGGGGAGCTGTTTTTT	CSALTGGNTGELFF
TRBJ1-4	TRBV25-1	NA	NA	TGTGCCAGCAGTGAGGAGGGTCCAACTGAAAAACTGTTTTTT	CASSEEGPTEKLFF
TRBJ2-1	TRBV15	TRBD1	NA	TGTGCCACGTATTCCGGGACAGGGGTTTATGAGCAGTTCTTC	CATYSGTGVYEQFF
TRBJ2-3	TRBV6-4	NA	NA	TGTGCCAGCAGTGACTCCCCTTCAGATACGCAGTATTTT	CASSDSPSDTQYF
TRBJ2-1	TRBV5-1	NA	NA	TGCGCCAGCAGCTTAGCAGGGAATGAGCAGTTCTTC	CASSLAGNEQFF
TRBJ2-5	TRBV5-6	NA	NA	TGTGCCAGCAGGCGGGCCGAAGAGACCCAGTACTTC	CASRRAEETQYF
TRBJ2-6	TRBV6-1	NA	NA	TGTGCCAGCAGTGGTGAGGCGTCGTTTTCTGGGGCCAACGTCCTGACTTTC	CASSGEASFSGANVLTF
TRBJ2-2	TRBV7-7	TRBD2	once	TGTGCTAGCAGCTTAAGTGCTAGCGGAAACACCGGGGAGCTGTTTTTT	CASSLSASGNTGELFF
TRBJ2-7	TRBV7-9	NA	NA	TGTGCCAGCAGCCTCCCCGGAGAAATGGGAGGCTACGAGCAGTACTTC	CASSLPGEMGGYEQYF
TRBJ2-1	TRBV7-9	TRBD2	NA	TGTGCCAGCACCAGGACTAGGTTTGGGGGGAGTGAGCAGTTCTTC	CASTRTRFGGSEQFF
TRBJ2-7	TRBV11-2	NA	NA	TGTGCCAGGATCTTTGAGGGGCAGTACTTC	CARIFEGQYF
TRBJ2-5	TRBV2	NA	once	TGTGCCAGCAAGGATAGGAGAGGACAAGAGACCCAGTACTTC	CASKDRRGQETQYF
TRBJ1-4	TRBV18	TRBD1	NA	TGTGCCAGCTCACCCCCAGGAGGGACAGATGAAAAACTGTTTTTT	CASSPPGGTDEKLFF
TRBJ2-2	TRBV4-1	NA	NA	TGCGCCAGCAGCCAACGGCAGGGTCCGAACACCGGGGAGCTGTTTTTT	CASSQRQGPNTGELFF
TRBJ2-7	TRBV7-9	NA	NA	TGTGCCAGCAGCACCCGGACATCTTACGAGCAGTACTTC	CASSTRTSYEQYF
TRBJ1-5	TRBV18	NA	NA	TGTGCCAGCTCACCAAGCACCGGGCCCCAGCATTTT	CASSPSTGPQHF
TRBJ2-3	TRBV5-1	TRBD2	once	TGCGCCAGCAGTTCGGGACTAGCGGGACCAGATACGCAGTATTTT	CASSSGLAGPDTQYF
TRBJ2-7	TRBV2	NA	NA	TGTGCCAGCCGCGGACAGTCCTACGAGCAGTACTTC	CASRGQSYEQYF
TRBJ1-1	TRBV27	NA	NA	TGTGCCAGCAGCGCCTACCCAGGAACGAACACTGAAGCTTTCTTT	CASSAYPGTNTEAFF
TRBJ1-1	TRBV12-5	TRBD1	NA	TGTGCTAGTGGTTTGGTACTCGAGGGGGCTTTTAGGACTGAAGCTTTCTTT	CASGLVLEGAFRTEAFF
TRBJ2-3	TRBV30	TRBD2	NA	TGTGCCTGGAGTGGGGGACTAGAGAACACAGATACGCAGTATTTT	CAWSGGLENTDTQYF
TRBJ2-7	TRBV6-6	NA	NA	TGTGCCAGTACACCGGGGGGCCGCTACGAGCAGTACTTC	CASTPGGRYEQYF
TRBJ1-1	TRBV5-6	TRBD1	NA	TGTGCCAGCAGCTTGTGGGACAGGAGGAACACTGAAGCTTTCTTT	CASSLWDRRNTEAFF
TRBJ1-5	TRBV19	TRBD1	NA	TGTGCCACCGCCGGGACAGATTATAGCAATCAGCCCCAGCATTTT	CATAGTDYSNQPQHF
TRBJ1-2	TRBV6-5	TRBD1	NA	TGTGCCAGCAGTACGGGACAGATCTATGGCTACACCTTC	CASSTGQIYGYTF
TRBJ2-3	TRBV11-3	NA	NA	TGTGCCAGCAGCGGAGCGACTCGAGATACGCAGTATTTT	CASSGATRDTQYF
TRBJ1-1	TRBV5-1	TRBD1	NA	TGCGCCAGCAGCGCGGACAGGGGGAGTGCTTTCTTT	CASSADRGSAFF
TRBJ2-7	TRBV7-9	NA	NA	TGTGCCAGCAGTAGGAGGGTCTACGAGCAGTACTTC	CASSRRVYEQYF
TRBJ2-7	TRBV7-9	TRBD1	NA	TGTGCCAGCAGCACGCCCGGGACAGGGAAGCTCGAGCAGTACTTC	CASSTPGTGKLEQYF
TRBJ2-5	TRBV11-3	NA	NA	TGTGCCAGCAGCTTAGATCTCCACCAAGAGACCCAGTACTTC	CASSLDLHQETQYF
TRBJ2-5	TRBV20-1	NA	NA	TGCAGTGAGGGGAATCAAGAGACCCAGTACTTC	CSEGNQETQYF
TRBJ2-2	TRBV4-2	NA	NA	TGTGCCAGCAGCCAATATCCGCGAGGCGCGAACACCGGGGAGCTGTTTTTT	CASSQYPRGANTGELFF
TRBJ2-7	TRBV27	NA	NA	TGTGCCAGCAGTCTCAGGGTTCGTGGCTACGAGCAGTACTTC	CASSLRVRGYEQYF
TRBJ2-7	TRBV2	TRBD1	NA	TGTGCCAGCAAAGGCCCCGGGACAGGGGGCGCCGAGCAGTACTTC	CASKGPGTGGAEQYF
TRBJ1-1	TRBV19	TRBD1	NA	TGTGCCAGTAGTTCCCCTGCAGGGGGGATTTTTATGAACACTGAAGCTTTCTTT	CASSSPAGGIFMNTEAFF
TRBJ2-7	TRBV7-9	TRBD2	NA	TGTGCCAGCAGCTTAGTAGGACTAGCCTACGAGCAGTACTTC	CASSLVGLAYEQYF